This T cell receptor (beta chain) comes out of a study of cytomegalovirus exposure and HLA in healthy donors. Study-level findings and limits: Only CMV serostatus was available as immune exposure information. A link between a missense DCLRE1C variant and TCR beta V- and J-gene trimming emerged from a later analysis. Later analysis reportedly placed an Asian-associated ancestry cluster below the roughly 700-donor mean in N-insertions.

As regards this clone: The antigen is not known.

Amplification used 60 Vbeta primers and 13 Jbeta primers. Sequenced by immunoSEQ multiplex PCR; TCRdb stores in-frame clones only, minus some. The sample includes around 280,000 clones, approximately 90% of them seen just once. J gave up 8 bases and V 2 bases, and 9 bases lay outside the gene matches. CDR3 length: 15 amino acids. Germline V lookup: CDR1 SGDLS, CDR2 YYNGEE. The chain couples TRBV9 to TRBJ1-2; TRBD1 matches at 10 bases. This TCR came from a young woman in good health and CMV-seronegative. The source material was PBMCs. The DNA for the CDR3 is TGTGCCAGCAGCGTTAAAGGGACAGGGGCCCTGGGCTACACCTTC. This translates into CASSVKGTGALGYTF. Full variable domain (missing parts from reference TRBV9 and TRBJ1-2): DSGVTQTPKHLITATGQRVTLRCSPRSGDLSVYWYQQSLDQGLQFLIQYYNGEERAKGNILERFSAQQFPDLHSELNLSSLELGDSALYFCASSVKGTGALGYTFGSGTRLTVV.